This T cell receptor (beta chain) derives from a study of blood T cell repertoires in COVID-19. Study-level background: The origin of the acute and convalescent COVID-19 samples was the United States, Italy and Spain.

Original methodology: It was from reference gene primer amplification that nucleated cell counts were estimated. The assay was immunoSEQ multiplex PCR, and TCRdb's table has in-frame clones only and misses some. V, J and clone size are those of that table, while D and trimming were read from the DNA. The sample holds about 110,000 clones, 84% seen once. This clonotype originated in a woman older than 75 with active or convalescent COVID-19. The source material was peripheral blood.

The chain's CDR3 is CATRGGEGSYNEQFF. The CDR3 coding sequence is TGTGCCACCAGAGGGGGAGAGGGCTCCTACAATGAGCAGTTCTTC. V gene TRBV24-1 combines with J gene TRBJ2-1; perhaps TRBD1 as D (6 bases). Trimming took off 7 bases at V and 0 bases at J, with 12 bases between the two ends. The CDR3 is made up of 15 amino acids. The germline V gene encodes CDR1 KGHDR and CDR2 SFDVKD.